The rows below give T cell receptor beta chains drawn from one sample of a study of CD8+ T cells in alopecia areata. Profiling relied on immunoSEQ multiplex PCR, and the TCRdb table lists in-frame clones only, not all of them. The sample has about 290,000 clones; 58% are singletons. The sample in question was CD4+ T cells sorted from blood, obtained at week 24, from a patient treated with tofacitinib. Receptors originate from a human donor with alopecia areata. CDR3s include the opening cysteine and the closing phenylalanine or tryptophan. A D gene is named only where the DNA matches it firmly. Size tells how often a clone was seen (once, few, many) or the class of an expanded clone, and some rows leave it out.

CDR3 protein,CDR3 DNA,clone size,V gene,D gene,J gene
CASSLMGHQETQYF,TGTGCCAGCAGCTTAATGGGACACCAAGAGACCCAGTACTTC,-,TRBV7-9,-,TRBJ2-5
CASSLAWTGVHEQYF,TGTGCCAGCAGCTTAGCGTGGACAGGGGTCCACGAGCAGTACTTC,-,TRBV7-9,TRBD1,TRBJ2-7
CASSYSDGSSYNEQFF,TGTGCCAGCAGTTATTCAGACGGTAGCTCCTACAATGAGCAGTTCTTC,-,TRBV6-9,-,TRBJ2-1
CARGRKNEKLFF,TGTGCTAGGGGCAGGAAAAATGAAAAACTGTTTTTT,-,TRBV30,-,TRBJ1-4
CSVRFQGTEAFF,TGCAGCGTCCGTTTCCAAGGCACTGAAGCTTTCTTT,-,TRBV29-1,-,TRBJ1-1
CAWSVVGGATEAFF,TGTGCCTGGAGTGTAGTGGGCGGGGCCACTGAAGCTTTCTTT,-,TRBV30,-,TRBJ1-1
CAISDVGAGVDEKLFF,TGTGCCATCAGTGACGTGGGGGCGGGCGTAGATGAAAAACTGTTTTTT,-,TRBV10-3,-,TRBJ1-4
CASKGGRVPDTQYF,TGCGCCAGCAAGGGCGGTCGGGTTCCAGATACGCAGTATTTT,few,TRBV5-1,-,TRBJ2-3
CASSVGPNPDTQYF,TGTGCCAGCAGTGTTGGGCCAAACCCAGATACGCAGTATTTT,-,TRBV2,-,TRBJ2-3
CAWSVNRGIYNEQFF,TGTGCCTGGAGTGTAAACCGGGGGATTTACAATGAGCAGTTCTTC,-,TRBV30,-,TRBJ2-1
CASYDPLEGYTF,TGTGCCAGTTACGATCCCCTCGAAGGCTACACCTTC,-,TRBV19,-,TRBJ1-2
CASSPGNQETQYF,TGCGCCAGCAGCCCCGGGAACCAAGAGACCCAGTACTTC,few,TRBV5-1,-,TRBJ2-5
CASSQGEDQPQHF,TGCGCCAGCAGCCAAGGGGAGGACCAGCCCCAGCATTTT,-,TRBV4-3,-,TRBJ1-5
CASSYSHGEKLFF,TGTGCCAGCAGTTACTCCCACGGTGAAAAACTGTTTTTT,few,TRBV6-5,-,TRBJ1-4
CASSPGSTYNSPLHF,TGTGCCAGCAGTCCGGGAAGTACTTATAATTCACCCCTCCACTTT,-,TRBV27,-,TRBJ1-6
CAWRPVGQAGNQPQHF,TGTGCCTGGAGACCAGTGGGACAGGCGGGCAATCAGCCCCAGCATTTT,-,TRBV30,TRBD1,TRBJ1-5
CASSQGVGGPFWEQFF,TGTGCCAGCAGCCAAGGGGTGGGGGGCCCTTTTTGGGAGCAGTTCTTC,-,TRBV4-2,-,TRBJ2-1
CASSLLGANEQFF,TGTGCCAGCAGCTTGTTGGGGGCCAATGAGCAGTTCTTC,few,TRBV7-9,-,TRBJ2-1
CAISESGTDTQYF,TGTGCCATCAGTGAGTCGGGGACAGATACGCAGTATTTT,-,TRBV10-3,-,TRBJ2-3
CAWNRDSGANVLTF,TGTGCCTGGAACAGGGACTCTGGGGCCAACGTCCTGACTTTC,-,TRBV30,-,TRBJ2-6
CASSGTGNSNQPQHF,TGTGCCAGCAGTGGGACAGGGAATAGCAATCAGCCCCAGCATTTT,-,TRBV6-1,TRBD1,TRBJ1-5
CASSLRDRRLAGSSPLHF,TGTGCCAGCAGCTTAAGGGACAGGAGGCTCGCAGGAAGCTCACCCCTCCACTTT,-,TRBV5-6,TRBD1,TRBJ1-6
CACPLRTPNQPQHF,TGTGCCTGCCCCCTAAGGACGCCTAATCAGCCCCAGCATTTT,-,TRBV30,-,TRBJ1-5
CASSQMDRVGEQYF,TGCGCCAGCAGCCAAATGGACAGGGTAGGCGAGCAGTACTTC,few,TRBV4-1,TRBD1,TRBJ2-7
CTRGPPNTGELFF,TGCACCAGAGGACCACCGAACACCGGGGAGCTGTTTTTT,-,TRBV1,-,TRBJ2-2
CASSGGQGEQPQHF,TGTGCCAGCAGTGGGGGACAGGGGGAACAGCCCCAGCATTTT,once,TRBV25-1,TRBD1,TRBJ1-5
CASSPTSGGTNTGELFF,TGTGCCAGCAGCCCGACTAGCGGGGGGACTAACACCGGGGAGCTGTTTTTT,-,TRBV7-8,TRBD2,TRBJ2-2
CASSSTGGAQGEQYF,TGTGCCAGCAGCTCCACAGGGGGAGCGCAGGGCGAGCAGTACTTC,few,TRBV7-3,TRBD1,TRBJ2-7
CASSLRTGGFNSPLHF,TGTGCCAGCAGCTTGCGGACAGGGGGGTTTAATTCACCCCTCCACTTT,-,TRBV5-6,TRBD1,TRBJ1-6
CASGSGGPGANVLTF,TGTGCTAGTGGTTCCGGGGGCCCTGGGGCCAACGTCCTGACTTTC,few,TRBV12-5,-,TRBJ2-6
CSALAGGGDTQYF,TGCAGCGCTCTAGCGGGTGGAGGAGATACGCAGTATTTT,-,TRBV29-1,TRBD2,TRBJ2-3
CASSQGGAGGPASLPEQYF,TGCGCCAGCAGCCAAGGAGGCGCGGGGGGGCCGGCCTCTCTTCCCGAGCAGTACTTC,few,TRBV4-1,TRBD2,TRBJ2-7
CASRPVRGGGYGYTF,TGTGCCAGCCGTCCCGTCCGGGGCGGCGGCTATGGCTACACCTTC,-,TRBV7-2,-,TRBJ1-2
CSVADGNF,-,-,TRBV29-1,-,TRBJ2-5
CASRETGSTEAFF,TGCGCCAGCCGGGAGACAGGTAGCACTGAAGCTTTCTTT,once,TRBV4-1,-,TRBJ1-1
CASSDRLVPLHF,TGTGCCAGCAGCGACCGCCTAGTCCCCCTCCACTTT,-,TRBV5-6,-,TRBJ1-6
CASSKGESYNEQFF,TGTGCCAGTAGTAAGGGGGAATCCTACAATGAGCAGTTCTTC,-,TRBV19,-,TRBJ2-1
CASSAQTGGLGEKLFF,TGTGCCAGCAGCGCGCAAACAGGGGGCCTTGGGGAAAAACTGTTTTTT,-,TRBV7-2,TRBD1,TRBJ1-4
CASRISSSSGGYEQYF,TGTGCCAGCCGCATTTCCAGCTCTAGCGGGGGGTACGAGCAGTACTTC,-,TRBV6-4,TRBD2,TRBJ2-7
CASSLDRGGEQFF,TGCGCCAGCAGCTTGGATAGGGGTGGTGAGCAGTTCTTC,-,TRBV4-1,-,TRBJ2-1
CAISEYTDTQYF,TGTGCCATCAGTGAGTACACAGATACGCAGTATTTT,few,TRBV10-3,-,TRBJ2-3
CASSQQGQGNTGELFF,TGCGCCAGCAGCCAGCAGGGACAGGGAAACACCGGGGAGCTGTTTTTT,-,TRBV4-1,TRBD1,TRBJ2-2
CASSSLGATDTQYF,TGTGCCAGCAGCTCCCTGGGGGCCACAGATACGCAGTATTTT,-,TRBV5-4,-,TRBJ2-3
CSVTIGGANQPQHF,TGCAGCGTGACTATCGGGGGGGCTAATCAGCCCCAGCATTTT,-,TRBV29-1,-,TRBJ1-5
CATRGTSGGINTGELFF,TGTGCCACCCGGGGCACTAGCGGGGGGATCAACACCGGGGAGCTGTTTTTT,few,TRBV10-3,TRBD2,TRBJ2-2
CASSAGTGRAGYYGYTF,TGTGCCAGCAGTGCCGGGACAGGGAGGGCGGGATACTATGGCTACACCTTC,few,TRBV27,TRBD1,TRBJ1-2
CSVRRESNSPLHF,TGCAGCGTCAGAAGGGAGTCTAATTCACCCCTCCACTTT,-,TRBV29-1,-,TRBJ1-6
CASRAVTGANSPLHF,TGTGCCAGCAGGGCTGTGACAGGGGCGAATTCACCCCTCCACTTT,-,TRBV6-1,TRBD1,TRBJ1-6
CAISESGGNQPQHF,TGTGCCATCAGTGAGTCGGGGGGCAATCAGCCCCAGCATTTT,-,TRBV10-3,-,TRBJ1-5
CASSFGDTAYEQYF,TGCGCCAGCAGCTTCGGGGACACCGCCTACGAGCAGTACTTC,-,TRBV5-1,-,TRBJ2-7
CASSLTGPYEQYF,TGTGCCAGCAGTTTGACAGGACCCTACGAGCAGTACTTC,-,TRBV6-5,-,TRBJ2-7
CASRRAQETQYF,TGTGCCAGCAGACGCGCACAAGAGACCCAGTACTTC,-,TRBV27,-,TRBJ2-5
CASMARGMRQPQHF,TGTGCCAGCATGGCAAGGGGTATGCGGCAGCCCCAGCATTTT,-,TRBV7-9,-,TRBJ1-5
CASSLRLADTGELFF,TGTGCCAGCAGCTTGAGACTAGCAGACACCGGGGAGCTGTTTTTT,-,TRBV5-4,TRBD2,TRBJ2-2
CASSTGPDNYGYTF,TGTGCCAGCTCTACAGGGCCAGATAACTATGGCTACACCTTC,few,TRBV28,-,TRBJ1-2